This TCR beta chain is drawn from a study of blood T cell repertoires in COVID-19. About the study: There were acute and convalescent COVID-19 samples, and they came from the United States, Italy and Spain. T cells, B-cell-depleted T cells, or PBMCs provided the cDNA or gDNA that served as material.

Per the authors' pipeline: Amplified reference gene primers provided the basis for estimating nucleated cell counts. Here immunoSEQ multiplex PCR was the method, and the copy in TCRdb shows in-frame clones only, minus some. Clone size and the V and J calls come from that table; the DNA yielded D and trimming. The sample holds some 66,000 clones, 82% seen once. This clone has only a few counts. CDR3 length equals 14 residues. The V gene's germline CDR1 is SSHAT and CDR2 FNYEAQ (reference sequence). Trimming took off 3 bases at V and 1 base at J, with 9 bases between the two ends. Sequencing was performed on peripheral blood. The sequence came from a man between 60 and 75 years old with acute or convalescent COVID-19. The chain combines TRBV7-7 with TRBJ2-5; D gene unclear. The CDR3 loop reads CASSFLGFQETQYF. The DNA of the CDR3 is TGTGCCAGCAGCTTTCTTGGCTTCCAAGAGACCCAGTACTTC.